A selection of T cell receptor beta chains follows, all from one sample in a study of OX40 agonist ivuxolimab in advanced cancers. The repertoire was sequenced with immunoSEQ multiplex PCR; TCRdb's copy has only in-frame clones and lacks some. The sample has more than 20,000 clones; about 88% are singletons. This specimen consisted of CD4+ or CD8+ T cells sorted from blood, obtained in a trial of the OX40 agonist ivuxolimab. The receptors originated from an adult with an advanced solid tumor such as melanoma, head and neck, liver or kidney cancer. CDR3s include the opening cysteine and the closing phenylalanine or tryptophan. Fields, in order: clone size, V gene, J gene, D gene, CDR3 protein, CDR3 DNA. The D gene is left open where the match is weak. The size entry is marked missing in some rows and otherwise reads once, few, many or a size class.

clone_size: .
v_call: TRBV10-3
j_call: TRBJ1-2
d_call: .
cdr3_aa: CAISDVGRNYGYTF
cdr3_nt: TGTGCCATCAGTGACGTCGGACGAAACTATGGCTACACCTTC

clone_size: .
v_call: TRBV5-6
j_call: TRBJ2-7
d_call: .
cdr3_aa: CASSLLVKPAGERYEQYF
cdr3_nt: TGTGCCAGCAGCTTGCTTGTGAAACCGGCAGGGGAGCGCTACGAGCAGTACTTC

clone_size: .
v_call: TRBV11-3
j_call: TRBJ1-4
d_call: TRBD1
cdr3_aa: CASSSRDRPAELFF
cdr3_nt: TGTGCCAGCAGCTCCCGGGACAGACCTGCGGAACTGTTTTTT

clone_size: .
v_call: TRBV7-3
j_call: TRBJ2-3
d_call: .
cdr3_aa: CASRGGALGTDTQYF
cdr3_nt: TGTGCCAGCAGGGGGGGAGCCCTTGGCACAGATACGCAGTATTTT

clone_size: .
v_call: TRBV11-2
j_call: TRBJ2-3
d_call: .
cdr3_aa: CASRTRRDTQYF
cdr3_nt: TGTGCCAGCAGGACTCGACGGGATACGCAGTATTTT

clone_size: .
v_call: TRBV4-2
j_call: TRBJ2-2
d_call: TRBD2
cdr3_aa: CASSQIAGGGTGELFF
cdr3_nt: TGTGCCAGCAGCCAAATAGCGGGAGGGGGAACCGGGGAGCTGTTTTTT

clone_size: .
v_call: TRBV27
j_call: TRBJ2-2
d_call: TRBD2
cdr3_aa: CASSHRLAGEGTGELFF
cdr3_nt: TGTGCCAGCAGTCATAGACTAGCGGGAGAGGGCACCGGGGAGCTGTTTTTT

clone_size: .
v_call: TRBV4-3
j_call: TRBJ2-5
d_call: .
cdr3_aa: CASSQQTGMETQYF
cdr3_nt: TGCGCCAGCAGCCAGCAAACAGGGATGGAGACCCAGTACTTC

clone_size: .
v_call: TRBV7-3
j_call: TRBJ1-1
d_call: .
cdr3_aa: CASSLTSGLANTEAFF
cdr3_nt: TGTGCCAGCAGCTTAACATCGGGCCTGGCGAACACTGAAGCTTTCTTT

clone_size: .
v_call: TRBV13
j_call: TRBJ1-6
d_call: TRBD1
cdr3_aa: CASSRRTGGYFFNSPLHF
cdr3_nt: TGTGCCAGCAGCCGTCGGACAGGGGGGTACTTTTTTAATTCACCCCTCCACTTT

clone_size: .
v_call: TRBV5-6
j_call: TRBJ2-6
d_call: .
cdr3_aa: CASSLGGISSGANVLTF
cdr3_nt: TGTGCCAGCAGCCTCGGGGGTATCAGCTCTGGGGCCAACGTCCTGACTTTC

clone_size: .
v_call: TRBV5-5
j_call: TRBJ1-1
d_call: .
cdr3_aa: CASSFESGYTEAFF
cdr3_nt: TGTGCCAGCAGCTTCGAGAGCGGATACACTGAAGCTTTCTTT

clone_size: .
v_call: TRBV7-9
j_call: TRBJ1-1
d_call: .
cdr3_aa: CASSLGGSEAFF
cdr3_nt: TGTGCCAGCAGCTTAGGAGGCTCGGAAGCTTTCTTT

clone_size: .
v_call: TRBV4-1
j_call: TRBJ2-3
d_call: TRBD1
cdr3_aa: CASSQTGGADTQYF
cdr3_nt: TGCGCCAGCAGCCAAACAGGGGGAGCAGATACGCAGTATTTT

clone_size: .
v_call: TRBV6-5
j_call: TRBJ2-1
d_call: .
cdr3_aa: CASSYSNRNEQFF
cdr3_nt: TGTGCCAGCAGTTACTCGAACAGGAATGAGCAGTTCTTC

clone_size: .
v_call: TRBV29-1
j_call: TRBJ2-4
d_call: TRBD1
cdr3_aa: CSVEGTGRFLAKNIQYF
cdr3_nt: TGCAGCGTTGAGGGGACAGGGCGGTTTTTAGCCAAAAACATTCAGTACTTC

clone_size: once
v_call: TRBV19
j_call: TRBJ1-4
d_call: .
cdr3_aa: CASSGGLATEKLFF
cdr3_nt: TGTGCCAGTAGTGGGGGTCTGGCGACTGAAAAACTGTTTTTT

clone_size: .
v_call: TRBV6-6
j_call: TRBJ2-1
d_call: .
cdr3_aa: CASSYGSGQFF
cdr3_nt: TGTGCCAGCAGTTACGGGTCCGGGCAGTTCTTC

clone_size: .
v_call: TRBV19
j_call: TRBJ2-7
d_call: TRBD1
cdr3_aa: CASSLGQGYEQYF
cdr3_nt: TGTGCCAGTAGTCTAGGACAGGGCTACGAGCAGTACTTC

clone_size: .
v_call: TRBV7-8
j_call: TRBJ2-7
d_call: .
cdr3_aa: CASSQPDSYEQYF
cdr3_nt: TGTGCCAGCAGTCAACCCGACAGTTACGAGCAGTACTTC

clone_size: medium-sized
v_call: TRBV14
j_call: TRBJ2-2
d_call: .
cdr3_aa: CASRDKEGLGTGELFF
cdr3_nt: TGTGCCAGCAGAGATAAGGAGGGATTAGGCACCGGGGAGCTGTTTTTT